This T cell receptor (beta chain) was recorded in a study of T cells in Graves' hyperthyroidism and ophthalmopathy (dated by TCRdb to the late 2010s). With regard to the full study: Peripheral blood was collected at initial diagnosis, before any treatment. In about six Graves' hyperthyroidism patients, the study also compared T-cell repertoires from thyroid tissue with T-cell repertoires from blood. Prospective prediction of ophthalmopathy was tested in an independent validation cohort of 18 to 20 hyperthyroidism patients and 15 to 17 patients who later progressed to ophthalmopathy. The paper describes TCR Vbeta CDR3 sequencing of some 130 peripheral blood samples, made up of 43 ophthalmopathy patients, roughly 72 hyperthyroidism patients and 17 progressor patients. After sampling, hyperthyroidism patients received methimazole starting at 30 mg daily, and ophthalmopathy patients received high-dose intravenous methylprednisolone. A discovery cohort of around 98 patients, approximately 44 with Graves' ophthalmopathy and about 58 with stable Graves' hyperthyroidism, was used to find distinguishing TCR V-J signatures. The approximately 97 discovery patients were randomly divided into training and test sets at a 7:3 ratio.

Ophthalmopathy patients had moderately to severely active disease, Clinical Activity Score of at least 3, NOSPECS grade of at least 4, and duration under 3 months. Patients with uncontrolled infections, other autoimmune diseases, pregnancy or lactation were excluded. Clinical symptoms, serum thyroxine and TRAb, thyroid ultrasound, and orbital computed tomography formed the basis for the diagnoses. PBMCs were separated from 8 to 10 ml of fresh peripheral blood using Ficoll-Paque density gradient centrifugation. Total RNA was extracted using Trizol reagent, and RNA quality was assessed on an Agilent 2100 Bioanalyzer. V is pared back by 6 bases and J by 6 bases, with 15 bases lying between the germline termini. From the germline V gene, CDR1 is SQVTM and CDR2 is ANQGSEA. The cysteine opens and the phenylalanine closes a CDR3 of 13 amino acids. Of the read, only the CDR3 DNA is kept; its 39 bases are in frame from base 1.

Results the study describes overall, beyond this receptor: In validation, the model predicted progression to ophthalmopathy with approximately 71% sensitivity and around 72% specificity, a median of about 6.7 months before onset. A 13 V-J signature model separated ophthalmopathy from stable hyperthyroidism, with 87.88% sensitivity and 81.08% specificity in cross-validation and 80%/75% in testing. Most expanded thyroid clonotypes (frequency above 0.001) were also detected in blood, a finding suggesting that blood repertoires may reflect thyroid immune responses. Sample size was not statistically predetermined, and blinding of investigators to group allocation was not performed.

This clonotype was counted ten times or more. Which antigen it targets is not known. No much larger clone exists at a distance of one base, and base qualities are not known. The TCR beta CDR3 regions were amplified from RNA transcripts. The TCR CDR3 was subjected to a first round of RT-PCR using the HTBI primer set and the Qiagen OneStep RT-PCR kit. Libraries were constructed in a second round of multiplex PCR, after which size selection and purification were performed. Sequencing of the libraries was done on an Illumina HiSeq2000 using paired-end 100 bp reads. On the authors' methods: SOAPnuke was used to process the raw data, with reads discarded if the reads contained adapters or uncalled bases, had a mean Phred below 15, or lacked an exact constant-primer or identifier match. High-quality paired reads were merged with COPE v1.2.5, and unique nucleotide sequences were defined as clonotypes. MiTCR v1.1 was used to align clonotypes to the IMGT TRBV, TRBD and TRBJ reference segments. The analysis included only V-J combinations with a frequency above 0.0001, which together covered about 99% of the repertoires. The TCS score was defined as the ratio of F50 (clonal expansion) to E x V (chaos), calculated using BLOSUM62-based TCRdist between CDR3 peptides within each V-J. Welch's t-statistics and random forest reduced around 520 V-J features to under 15, which were used in a naive Bayes classifier (R e1071). TCRdb ran its own pipeline on the public reads, namely fastp trimming at Q25 and MiXCR clone calling, and kept in-frame beta chains. Every distinct CDR3 protein forms one entry, paired with its most common genes and DNA. The V and J calls were not made by the authors but by TCRdb's processing. This sample holds hundreds of thousands of distinct CDR3 sequences; roughly 15% were observed only once. The biggest ten clones account for approximately 13% of the sample.

The V and J genes are TRBV29-1 and TRBJ2-1, with the D call perhaps TRBD1 or TRBD2, as 5 bases match in each case. This TCR was sampled from a man younger than 35 with Graves' ophthalmopathy. The sample taken for sequencing was blood. The CDR3: CSVVLWGPNEQFF. The bases read TGCAGCGTCGTGCTCTGGGGACCCAATGAGCAGTTCTTC.